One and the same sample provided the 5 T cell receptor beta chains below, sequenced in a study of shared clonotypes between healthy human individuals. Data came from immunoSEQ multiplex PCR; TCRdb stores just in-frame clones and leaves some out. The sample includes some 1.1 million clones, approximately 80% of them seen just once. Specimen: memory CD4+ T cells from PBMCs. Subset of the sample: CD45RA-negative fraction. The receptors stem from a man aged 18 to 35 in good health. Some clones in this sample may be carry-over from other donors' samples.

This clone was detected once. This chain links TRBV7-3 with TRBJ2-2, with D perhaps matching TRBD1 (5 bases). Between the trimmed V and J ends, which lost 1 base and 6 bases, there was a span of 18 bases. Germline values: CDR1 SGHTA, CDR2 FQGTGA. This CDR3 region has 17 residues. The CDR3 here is CASSLNSGMGFAGELFF. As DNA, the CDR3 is TGTGCCAGCAGCTTAAATTCAGGGATGGGTTTCGCCGGGGAGCTGTTTTTT.

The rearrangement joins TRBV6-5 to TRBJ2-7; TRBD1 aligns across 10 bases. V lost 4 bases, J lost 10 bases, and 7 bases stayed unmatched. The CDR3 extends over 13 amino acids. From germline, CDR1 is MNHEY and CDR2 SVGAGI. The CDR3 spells CASSSGQGRQQYF. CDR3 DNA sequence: TGTGCCAGCAGTTCGGGACAGGGGCGGCAACAGTACTTC.

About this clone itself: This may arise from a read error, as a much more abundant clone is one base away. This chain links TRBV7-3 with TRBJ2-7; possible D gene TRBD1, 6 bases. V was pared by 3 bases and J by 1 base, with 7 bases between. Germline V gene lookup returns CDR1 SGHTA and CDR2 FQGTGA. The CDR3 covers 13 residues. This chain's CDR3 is CASSLDSSYEQYF. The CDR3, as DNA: TGTGCCAGCAGCTTGGACAGTTCCTACGAGCAGTACTTC.

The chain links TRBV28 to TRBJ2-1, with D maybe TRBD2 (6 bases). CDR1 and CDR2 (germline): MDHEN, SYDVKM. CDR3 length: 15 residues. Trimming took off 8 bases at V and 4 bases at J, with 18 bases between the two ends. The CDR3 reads CASPDFSGFYNEQFF. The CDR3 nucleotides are TGTGCCAGCCCAGATTTTAGCGGCTTTTACAATGAGCAGTTCTTC.

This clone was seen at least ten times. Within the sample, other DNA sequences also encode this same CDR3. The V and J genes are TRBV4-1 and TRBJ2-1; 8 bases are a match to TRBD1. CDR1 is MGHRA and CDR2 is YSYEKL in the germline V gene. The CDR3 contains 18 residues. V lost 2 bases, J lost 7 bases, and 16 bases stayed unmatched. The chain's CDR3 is CASSQQLLRGPRQNEQFF. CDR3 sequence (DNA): TGCGCCAGCAGCCAACAACTTCTCAGGGGGCCCCGCCAGAATGAGCAGTTCTTC.